The next 20 T cell receptor beta chains were all read from a single sample in a study of T cells in Graves' hyperthyroidism and ophthalmopathy. TCR beta CDR3 region amplification was performed from RNA transcripts. When the TCR CDR3 underwent first-round RT-PCR, the HTBI primer set was used. TCRdb recomputed calls from the multiplex PCR reads with MiXCR, one row per CDR3 protein. The sample records fewer than 900,000 distinct CDR3 sequences, about 19% being singletons. The sequenced sample was blood. These receptors were collected from a woman aged 45-65 years with Graves' hyperthyroidism that later progressed to Graves' ophthalmopathy.

The gene calls are TRBV3-1 and TRBJ2-1; 10 bases are shared with TRBD1. This CDR3 is 15 amino acids long. Unmatched junction bases numbered 4, after V lost 4 bases and J lost 4 bases. Per the germline V gene, CDR1 is LGHDT and CDR2 is YNNKEL (reference sequence). CDR3 sequence (DNA): TGTGCCAGCAGCCGGACAGGGGGATGGTACAATGAGCAGTTCTTC. This encodes CASSRTGGWYNEQFF.

This rearrangement joins TRBV29-1 to TRBJ2-3; possible D gene TRBD2, 6 bases. Trimming cost V 7 bases and J 4 bases, with 18 bases left between them. This CDR3 has 14 residues. The germline CDR1 and CDR2 sequences are SQVTM and ANQGSEA. The CDR3 DNA reads TGCAGCGGTCGACTAGTACCTCTGGCAGATACGCAGTATTTT. It specifies CSGRLVPLADTQYF.

This clonotype was counted many times. The genes are TRBV6-1 and TRBJ2-3; 9 positions match TRBD1. Germline V gives CDR1 MNHNS, CDR2 SASEGT. The CDR3 has 16 amino acids. V was clipped by 6 bases and J by 1 base; unmatched bases: 8. For the CDR3, the DNA is TGTGCCAGCAGATTTATCCGGGACAGGGGCACAGATACGCAGTATTTT. Its translation is CASRFIRDRGTDTQYF.

This clonotype has a handful of counts. V usage is TRBV24-1 and J usage is TRBJ2-1, with D perhaps matching TRBD1 (5 bases). V shed 4 bases and J shed 2 bases, with 14 bases lying between them. This CDR3 is built from 16 residues. Germline CDR1 reads KGHDR; CDR2 reads SFDVKD. The CDR3 sequence: CATSDTGQGAYNEQFF. As DNA, the CDR3 is TGTGCCACCAGTGACACAGGCCAAGGAGCCTACAATGAGCAGTTCTTC.

This clonotype was detected ten times or more. The V and J genes are TRBV12-3 or TRBV12-4 and TRBJ2-1; D is undetermined. The V gene lost 3 bases and the J gene lost 4 bases, with 13 bases spanning the gap. CDR3 size: 15 residues. This chain's CDR3 is CASSFGQHIYNEQFF. As DNA, the CDR3 is TGTGCCAGCAGTTTTGGCCAGCACATTTACAATGAGCAGTTCTTC.

This clonotype was seen ten or more times. The rearrangement uses TRBV5-1 and TRBJ2-1; D call uncertain. Trimming removed 0 bases from V and 8 bases from J, with 15 bases in between. The V gene's germline CDR1 is SGHRS and CDR2 YFSETQ. The CDR3 contains 15 residues. Here the CDR3 reads CASSLVVVAAHEQFF. CDR3 nucleotides: TGCGCCAGCAGCTTGGTCGTAGTGGCAGCCCATGAGCAGTTCTTC.

This clonotype was found many times. The chain combines TRBV20-1 with TRBJ2-4, with D perhaps TRBD2 (5 bases). In germline, CDR1 is DFQATT, CDR2 SNEGSKA (reference sequence). With 3 bases removed from V and 9 bases from J, the gap between germline ends came to 18 bases. CDR3 length equals 14 residues. The DNA of the CDR3 is TGCAGTGCTAGTGCACCGGGAAGTTGGAGCATTCAGTACTTC. It is translated as CSASAPGSWSIQYF.

This clonotype was counted a single time. This chain connects TRBV27 to TRBJ1-2; D is unresolved. V was shortened by 3 bases and J by 2 bases, with 13 bases between the two germline ends. Per germline, CDR1 MNHEY and CDR2 SMNVEV (reference sequence). The CDR3 runs 15 residues. CDR3 DNA sequence: TGTGCCAGCAGTTTTTCGAGACACCTCAACTATGGCTACACCTTC. Protein sequence: CASSFSRHLNYGYTF.

This clonotype was recorded at least ten times. This chain joins TRBV28 and TRBJ1-1; a weak D match, TRBD1 (5 bases). The CDR3 has 15 residues. Trimming shortened V by 2 bases and J by 1 base, and 11 bases separated the two germline ends. Germline CDR1 is MDHEN and CDR2 is SYDVKM. The CDR3 protein is CASSLPGAGNTEAFF. CDR3 nucleotide sequence: TGTGCCAGCAGTTTACCCGGGGCAGGGAACACTGAAGCTTTCTTT.

This clonotype was seen many times. The rearrangement uses TRBV30 and TRBJ2-1; a weak D match, TRBD2 (5 bases). Trimming left V 5 bases short and J 1 base short, with 9 bases between. CDR3 length equals 13 residues. From germline, CDR1 is GTSNPN and CDR2 SVGIG (reference sequence). CDR3 nucleotides: TGTGCCTGGGACCCGGGGTCCTACAATGAGCAGTTCTTC. Its translation is CAWDPGSYNEQFF.

The chain recombines TRBV6-4 with TRBJ1-2; no clear D. Germline-derived CDR1 and CDR2 are MRHNA and SNTAGT. The CDR3 is made up of 13 amino acids. V was cut by 6 bases and J by 5 bases, with 13 bases left in between. CDR3 region: CASSPDVGYGYTF. CDR3 in DNA: TGTGCCAGCAGCCCTGACGTGGGGTATGGCTACACCTTC.

This clonotype occurred many times. The chain couples TRBV6-2 or TRBV6-3 to TRBJ1-5; maybe TRBD1 (5 bases). Per germline, CDR1 MNHEY and CDR2 SVGEGT. Trimming left V 0 bases short and J 5 bases short, with 11 bases between. The CDR3 runs to 15 residues. The CDR3 DNA is TGTGCCAGCAGTTACTCGCCAGGGAGCCATCAGCCCCAGCATTTT. It yields the protein CASSYSPGSHQPQHF.

The rearrangement uses TRBV19 and TRBJ1-1; unclear D gene. CDR3 length: 16 amino acids. CDR1 LNHDA and CDR2 SQIVND come from the germline V gene (reference sequence). Trimming took off 1 base at V and 0 bases at J, with 12 bases between the two ends. The CDR3 sequence is CASSIGDNNLNTEAFF. Here the CDR3 DNA reads TGTGCCAGTAGTATAGGTGACAACAACCTGAACACTGAAGCTTTCTTT.

The table lists this clonotype with many counts. This chain connects TRBV18 to TRBJ1-5, with D unclear. The germline gives CDR1 KGHSH, CDR2 LQKENI. This CDR3 is 14 amino acids long. V dropped 6 bases and J dropped 5 bases, with 14 bases sitting between them. The CDR3 here is CASSQSGEYQPQHF. As DNA, the CDR3 is TGTGCCAGCTCTCAAAGTGGGGAATATCAGCCCCAGCATTTT.

The table lists this clonotype with a few counts. At one end, the junction sequence differs from germline, possibly due to a read error. The chain combines TRBV29-1 with TRBJ2-7; D might be TRBD2 (6 bases). CDR1 and CDR2 from the germline V gene are SQVTM and ANQGSEA. This CDR3 region has 13 residues. CDR3 amino acids: CSVEGESGYEQYF. The CDR3, as DNA: TGCAGCGTCGAAGGGGAGAGCGGGTACGAGCAGTACTTC.

This clonotype was counted a few times. The V and J genes are TRBV12-3 or TRBV12-4 and TRBJ1-5; D ambiguous. The length of the CDR3 is 16 residues. Trimming stripped 5 bases from V and 0 bases from J, with 14 bases between. CDR3 loop: CASSPRRVNSNQPQHF. DNA for the CDR3: TGTGCCAGCAGTCCCCGAAGGGTGAATAGCAATCAGCCCCAGCATTTT.

This clonotype was detected only a few times. The chain couples TRBV20-1 to TRBJ1-4; 7 bases align to TRBD1. Germline V lookup: CDR1 DFQATT, CDR2 SNEGSKA (reference sequence). The CDR3 contains 15 residues. The V gene end was trimmed by 0 bases and the J gene end by 7 bases; junction bases not matched to a gene: 8. CDR3 amino acids: CSARDNDRAVEKLFF. In nucleotides, the CDR3 is TGCAGTGCTAGAGATAACGACAGGGCGGTTGAAAAACTGTTTTTT.

The chain links TRBV3-1 to TRBJ1-4; D may be TRBD1 (6 bases). Trimming took off 0 bases at V and 5 bases at J, with 22 bases between the two ends. Per the germline V gene, CDR1 is LGHDT and CDR2 is YNNKEL (reference sequence). The CDR3 has 19 amino acids. The CDR3 region is CASSQDMGAGKKRNEKLFF. DNA for the CDR3: TGTGCCAGCAGCCAAGATATGGGGGCAGGGAAGAAGAGGAATGAAAAACTGTTTTTT. Variable domain in full (rest from reference TRBV3-1 and TRBJ1-4): DTAVSQTPKYLVTQMGNDKSIKCEQNLGHDTMYWYKQDSKKFLKIMFSYNNKELIINETVPNRFSPKSPDKAHLNLHINSLELGDSAVYFCASSQDMGAGKKRNEKLFFGSGTQLSVL.

This clonotype was detected a few times. The chain links TRBV3-1 to TRBJ2-7; TRBD1 matches 9 bases. This CDR3 has 16 residues. Trimming removed 6 bases from V and 3 bases from J; junction bases left unmatched: 12. Per germline, CDR1 LGHDT and CDR2 YNNKEL (reference sequence). The CDR3 loop is CASRLNSGQGFYEQYF. The CDR3 DNA reads TGTGCCAGCAGGCTGAATTCGGGACAGGGTTTCTACGAGCAGTACTTC.

J is TRBJ2-7 and V is TRBV7-9; no reliable D call. Germline values: CDR1 SEHNR, CDR2 FQNEAQ (reference sequence). V gave up 5 bases and J gave up 4 bases, with 9 bases separating them. The CDR3 consists of 12 residues. The CDR3 nucleotides are TGTGCCAGCAGCGCCCGGCTGTACGAGCAGTACTTC. Translated, it gives CASSARLYEQYF.